The present T cell receptor beta chain was sequenced within a study of blood T cell repertoires in COVID-19. About the research overall: From the United States, Italy and Spain came samples of acute and convalescent COVID-19.

Participant-reported clinical history was the basis for cohort assignment. Either two negative PCRs, clearance, or symptom resolution qualified Cohort 3 donors as recovered. Original analysis: Amplified reference gene primers provided the basis for estimating nucleated cell counts. Produced via immunoSEQ multiplex PCR; TCRdb's table is partial and in-frame only. The D gene and trimming were derived from the DNA, and the V and J assignments and clone size from that table. The sample holds over 150,000 clones, more than 80% seen once. This CDR3 is 16 amino acids long. Trimming stripped 5 bases from V and 2 bases from J, with 17 bases between. Germline CDR1 is PRHDT and CDR2 is FYEKMQ (reference sequence).

This chain uses TRBV13 with TRBJ2-3; D unclear. The sequencing sample was made of PBMCs or T cells enriched from blood (not recorded which). The clonotype originates from a man in his forties or fifties who had recovered from COVID-19. Here the CDR3 DNA reads TGTGCCAGCAGCCCCCCCCTGGGCATTACCACAGATACGCAGTATTTT. Protein: CASSPPLGITTDTQYF.